The rows below give T cell receptor beta chains drawn from one sample of a study of T cells after yellow fever vaccination. TCRdb used MiXCR to reprocess the 5' RACE reads, holding one entry per CDR3 protein. In the table there are under 300,000 distinct CDR3 sequences, 6.5% to 8.5% of which are singletons. Sequences were derived from CD4+ T cells sorted from PBMCs, sampled 15 days after the yellow fever booster vaccination. These receptors all come from a young man who received the YFV17D yellow fever vaccine. CDR3s include the opening cysteine and the closing phenylalanine or tryptophan. The order of the fields is J gene, V gene, CDR3 protein.

TRBJ1-1 TRBV12-3/TRBV12-4 CASSLGDRGSEAFF
TRBJ2-2 TRBV28 CASSLLGELFF
TRBJ2-5 TRBV7-9 CASSSGTRETQYF
TRBJ1-5 TRBV7-9 CASSLDSNQPQHF
TRBJ2-1 TRBV7-6 CASSLTTGGSSYNEQFF
TRBJ2-7 TRBV3-1 CASSLAGGNDEQYF
TRBJ2-5 TRBV5-6 CASSMGTTLGETQYF
TRBJ2-2 TRBV7-9 CASSVRGGNTGELFF
TRBJ2-7 TRBV29-1 CSVAPSGRTTYEQYF
TRBJ2-3 TRBV7-8 CASSLGGASGSTDTQYF
TRBJ2-6 TRBV10-3 CAGRQGRSLSGANVLTF
TRBJ1-1 TRBV10-3 CAISVGGSDTEAFF
TRBJ2-7 TRBV20-1 CSAKGGGYEQYF
TRBJ2-7 TRBV20-1 CSAERGGGSSYEQYF
TRBJ2-1 TRBV20-1 CSARVGGRMGNEQFF
TRBJ2-1 TRBV10-3 CAISESREQFF
TRBJ2-1 TRBV28 CASSPWVFNEQFF
TRBJ2-5 TRBV29-1 CSVETPGETQYF
TRBJ1-2 TRBV19 CASSITQNRGDGYTF
TRBJ2-5 TRBV20-1 CSAQGQGAVETQYF
TRBJ2-3 TRBV4-3 CASSTSGFADTQYF
TRBJ1-3 TRBV5-1 CASSLDTSGNTIYF
TRBJ2-3 TRBV4-3 CASSRQTGANTDTQYF
TRBJ1-6 TRBV11-2 CASSLGPPRSPLHF
TRBJ1-6 TRBV20-1 CSARPGTGNSPLHF
TRBJ2-3 TRBV7-9 CASSFGLAPSGNTQYF
TRBJ2-1 TRBV10-3 CAISGSNEQFF
TRBJ2-5 TRBV9 CASSDTDGFLGETQYF
TRBJ2-7 TRBV3-1 CASSQALVYEQYF
TRBJ2-7 TRBV15 CATSREPSGSYEQYF
TRBJ2-7 TRBV2 CASSVLGIGANEQYF
TRBJ2-1 TRBV29-1 CSGDKESSYNEQFF
TRBJ2-2 TRBV6-1 CASRASAATGELFF
TRBJ1-1 TRBV6-2/TRBV6-3 CASSPQGAHTEAFF
TRBJ2-1 TRBV29-1 CSVGWIAGVGSHEQFF
TRBJ2-7 TRBV20-1 CSASTGGGTYEQYF
TRBJ1-2 TRBV4-2 CASSQDSRQGKVRGYTF
TRBJ2-1 TRBV6-1 CASTPTGAGNNEQFF
TRBJ2-1 TRBV5-1 CASSSRGLKYNEQFF
TRBJ2-1 TRBV11-2 CASSRQGVAGRGYNEQFF
TRBJ2-4 TRBV7-2 CASSITRNIQYF
TRBJ1-2 TRBV10-3 CAISGGGNYGYTF
TRBJ2-7 TRBV15 CATVYGEQYF
TRBJ2-3 TRBV20-1 CSARQLAQPDTQYF
TRBJ2-2 TRBV27 CASSLGTGAVAGELFF
TRBJ1-2 TRBV3-1 CASRDSPDYGYTF
TRBJ2-5 TRBV24-1 CATSAGVPETQYF
TRBJ2-1 TRBV25-1 CASSEGRGGEQFF
TRBJ2-7 TRBV29-1 CSVVQFQAHEQYF
TRBJ2-5 TRBV7-2 CASSFTERRVETQYF
TRBJ2-7 TRBV30 CAWSTGVEQYF
TRBJ2-7 TRBV7-2 CASSPSGTSGYYEQYF
TRBJ1-6 TRBV6-5 CASSSSVSPLHF
TRBJ1-5 TRBV7-2 CASSLVQGSHQPQHF
TRBJ2-5 TRBV7-2 CASSLEGAETQYF
TRBJ2-3 TRBV6-1 CASLLGGLATDTQYF